The source of this T cell receptor (beta chain) is a study of radiation and T cells in renal cell carcinoma. Study in general: Nephrectomy followed 15 Gy stereotactic body radiation by 4 weeks.

Time point meaning: blood 2 weeks post-SBRT. The treatment here: 15 Gy SBRT to primary tumor, nephrectomy 4 weeks later. The CDR3 has 19 amino acids. The V gene's germline CDR1 is SQVTM and CDR2 ANQGSEA. The junction had 19 bases not matched to a gene; V was cut back by 4 bases and J by 3 bases. Libraries were prepared by immunoSEQ multiplex PCR; TCRdb keeps only in-frame clonotypes and omits some of them. The repertoire consists of 150,000 to 180,000 clones, with about 87% occurring once and the leading ten covering about an eighth. Sample: blood, taken from a patient whose treatment included radiotherapy and nephrectomy. The rearrangement uses TRBV29-1 and TRBJ1-2; 11 bases match TRBD1. The TCR originated in a woman in her 50s with renal cell carcinoma. In DNA, the CDR3 is TGCAGCGTTGTCTTAGTTTTATCGGACAGGGGGCATTCCGACTATGGCTACACCTTC. This sequence encodes CSVVLVLSDRGHSDYGYTF.